This T cell receptor beta chain came from a study of blood T cell repertoires in COVID-19. Study in general: Sample material is recorded as cDNA or gDNA derived from T cells, B-cell-depleted T cells, or PBMCs.

In the authors' methods: Reference gene primer amplification in the assay estimated nucleated cell counts. Produced via immunoSEQ multiplex PCR; TCRdb's table is partial and in-frame only. Clone size and the V and J calls come from that table; the DNA yielded D and trimming. The repertoire holds more than 95,000 clones, with 85% as singletons. Sequencing was performed on peripheral blood. The clonotype was recovered from an elderly woman with acute or convalescent COVID-19.

The CDR3 nucleotides read TGTGCCAGCAGCTCCTCGGCGGGTAGAACCGGGGAGCTGTTTTTT. Amino acid sequence: CASSSSAGRTGELFF. The chain combines TRBV11-1 with TRBJ2-2; TRBD2 is a possible D gene (5 bases). Looked up from germline, CDR1 is SGHAT and CDR2 is FQDESV (reference sequence). V lost 4 bases, J lost 5 bases, and 14 bases lay in between. The CDR3 is 15 amino acids.